The rows below give T cell receptor beta chains drawn from one sample of a study of blood T cell repertoires in COVID-19. The table came from immunoSEQ multiplex PCR; TCRdb's copy has only in-frame clones and leaves some out. The sample has about 150,000 clones, over 70% seen once; the top ten hold roughly 0.56%. The source material was peripheral blood. The receptors stem from a man between 60 and 70 years old with acute or convalescent COVID-19. Each CDR3 is given with its conserved first and last residue. The D gene is left open where the match is weak. Rows give clone size only sometimes, using once, few, many, or a class for an expanded clone.

.	TRBJ2-2	.	TRBV7-2	TGTGCCAGCAGCTTGGTCCAGACAGTCGGGGAGCTGTTTTTT	CASSLVQTVGELFF
.	TRBJ2-6	TRBD1	TRBV5-1	TGCGCCAGCAGCTTGGCCCGGGACAGGGGGCGCCCCCTCTCTGGGGCCAACGTCCTGACTTTC	CASSLARDRGRPLSGANVLTF
.	TRBJ1-5	.	TRBV28	TGTGCCAGCAGGGACGCCGGGGGAAGCAATCAGCCCCAGCATTTT	CASRDAGGSNQPQHF
.	TRBJ2-7	TRBD1	TRBV2	TGTGCCAGCAGTGGGGGGCGGACAGGGGGCGACGAGCAGTACTTC	CASSGGRTGGDEQYF
.	TRBJ2-5	TRBD2	TRBV7-3	TGTGCCAGCAGTGTGGGCGGCGGGAGTAGGCAAGAGACCCAGTACTTC	CASSVGGGSRQETQYF
.	TRBJ1-1	TRBD1	TRBV6-5	TGTGCCAGCAGATTACAGGGGACCGCTGAAGCTTTCTTT	CASRLQGTAEAFF
.	TRBJ2-1	TRBD2	TRBV4-1	TGCGCCAGCAGCCAAGGGCCGGGACTAGCGGGAGAGTCCAATGAGCAGTTCTTC	CASSQGPGLAGESNEQFF
.	TRBJ2-7	.	TRBV7-2	TGTGCCAGCAGCTTAGCGCTAGCTCCCTGGGATGAGCAGTACTTC	CASSLALAPWDEQYF
.	TRBJ1-1	.	TRBV30	TGTGCCTGGAGAGCCCAAATTAAAGTGGACACTGAAGCTTTCTTT	CAWRAQIKVDTEAFF
.	TRBJ2-3	TRBD1	TRBV7-9	TGTGCCAGCAGAGTGACAGGGATTAGCACAGATACGCAGTATTTT	CASRVTGISTDTQYF
.	TRBJ1-1	.	TRBV5-6	TGTGCCAGCAGCTTGCAGGCGAGGAACACTGAAGCTTTCTTT	CASSLQARNTEAFF
.	TRBJ2-3	TRBD2	TRBV7-7	TGTGCCAGCAGCCCGGGACTAGCGGGGCTCACAGATACGCAGTATTTT	CASSPGLAGLTDTQYF
.	TRBJ1-5	.	TRBV7-8	TGTGCCAGCAGCTCGACCCCAGGGGGCAATCAGCCCCAGCATTTT	CASSSTPGGNQPQHF
.	TRBJ2-7	.	TRBV9	TGTGCCAGCAGCGTAGATTTATCGGGGGAGCAGTACTTC	CASSVDLSGEQYF
.	TRBJ2-6	.	TRBV7-2	TGTGCCAGCAGCTTTCACACGGGCTCTGGGGCCAACGTCCTGACTTTC	CASSFHTGSGANVLTF
.	TRBJ2-5	.	TRBV5-4	TGTGCCAGCAGCCAGGGCACCGGGACCCAGTACTTC	CASSQGTGTQYF
.	TRBJ2-2	TRBD1	TRBV7-2	TGTGCCAGCAGCCCAGGGACAGGGATTAACACCGGGGAGCTGTTTTTT	CASSPGTGINTGELFF
.	TRBJ2-7	TRBD2	TRBV5-1	TGCGCCAGCAGTACGGAGGGCGGGAGGGGCAAGCAGTACTTC	CASSTEGGRGKQYF
.	TRBJ1-6	TRBD1	TRBV6-5	TGTGCCACCGCGGACAGGGACAATTCACCCCTCCACTTT	CATADRDNSPLHF
.	TRBJ1-2	TRBD1	TRBV5-1	TGCGCCAGCAGCTCCGACAGGGCGCGCTATGGCTACACCTTC	CASSSDRARYGYTF
once	TRBJ2-7	.	TRBV6-5	TGTGCCAGCAGCCCCTCGGGTTACGAGCAGTACTTC	CASSPSGYEQYF
.	TRBJ2-5	TRBD1	TRBV7-7	TGTGCCAGCAGCTACCCGGGACAGGGGGGTACCCAGTACTTC	CASSYPGQGGTQYF
.	TRBJ2-3	TRBD2	TRBV9	TGTGCCAGCAGCCTGAATCTAGCGGGGGGGCCGAGGGCAGATACGCAGTATTTT	CASSLNLAGGPRADTQYF
.	TRBJ2-7	TRBD1	TRBV24-1	TGTGCCACCAGCTGGGGACAGGGAGGAGGGGAGCAGTACTTC	CATSWGQGGGEQYF
.	TRBJ2-7	.	TRBV18	TGTGCCAGCTCAACGATCTTCCAGGACAGAATCTACGAGCAGTACTTC	CASSTIFQDRIYEQYF
once	TRBJ1-1	.	TRBV14	TGTGCCAGCAGCCAAGGACGGGGTACTGAAGCTTTCTTT	CASSQGRGTEAFF
.	TRBJ1-2	.	TRBV5-1	TGCGCCAGCAGCTTGGAACAGAGTAGTATGGGCTACACCTTC	CASSLEQSSMGYTF
.	TRBJ1-1	.	TRBV7-9	TGTGCCAGCAGCTTTACAGAATACACTGAAGCTTTCTTT	CASSFTEYTEAFF
.	TRBJ2-1	.	TRBV21-1	TGTGCCAGCAGCTCCCGGGACAGGGGACCCTTCTCCTACAATGAGCAGTTCTTC	CASSSRDRGPFSYNEQFF
.	TRBJ1-1	.	TRBV7-2	TGTGCCAGCAGCTTAACCTTGACAGGACGGAACACTGAAGCTTTCTTT	CASSLTLTGRNTEAFF
.	TRBJ1-4	TRBD1	TRBV18	TGTGCCAGCTCACCGGGCGGGACAGGGACGAATGAAAAACTGTTTTTT	CASSPGGTGTNEKLFF
few	TRBJ1-4	.	TRBV19	TGTGCCAGTAGTATAGGTCCGGACGGAGGAATAGTCAGATTGTTTTTT	CASSIGPDGGIVRLFF
.	TRBJ2-7	TRBD2	TRBV28	TGTGCCAGCAGTGGCCTAGCGGGAGGTCCCTACGAGCAGTACTTC	CASSGLAGGPYEQYF
.	TRBJ2-7	.	TRBV5-1	TGCGCCAGCAGCTTGGCCCTAGGGGGCTCCTACGAGCAGTACTTC	CASSLALGGSYEQYF
.	TRBJ1-1	.	TRBV6-2/TRBV6-3	TGTGCCAGCAGTTCCGTGAACACTGAAGCTTTCTTT	CASSSVNTEAFF
.	TRBJ2-7	.	TRBV28	TGTGCCAGCAGCCTTTTACAGGGTCGCGAGCAGTACTTC	CASSLLQGREQYF
.	TRBJ1-2	.	TRBV4-2	TGTGCCAGCAGCCAAGTCGGCCAGGTGGGTGGCTACACCTTC	CASSQVGQVGGYTF
.	TRBJ2-1	TRBD2	TRBV11-3	TGTGCCAGCAGCGCCGGCGGACTAGCGGGAGGGAATGAGCAGTTCTTC	CASSAGGLAGGNEQFF
.	TRBJ1-2	TRBD1	TRBV18	TGTGCCAGCTCACCCCCGGGACAGGGCCATGGCTACACCTTC	CASSPPGQGHGYTF
.	TRBJ2-2	TRBD2	TRBV11-2	TGTGCCAGCAGCTTACAGCCTAGCGGTCGGACCGGGGAGCTGTTTTTT	CASSLQPSGRTGELFF
.	TRBJ2-7	TRBD1	TRBV27	TGTGCCAGCAGTTTGGCCGGGACAGGGTTCTACGAGCAGTACTTC	CASSLAGTGFYEQYF
.	TRBJ2-5	.	TRBV11-3	TGTGCCAGCAGCTTAGTTGGAGGAGAGACCCAGTACTTC	CASSLVGGETQYF
.	TRBJ1-2	.	TRBV9	TGTGCCAGCAGCGGGTTCTCAGGGAACTATGGCTACACCTTC	CASSGFSGNYGYTF
few	TRBJ1-1	TRBD1	TRBV3-1/TRBV3-2	TGTGCCAGCAGCCACGGACAGGGAATCGGGGCTTTCTTT	CASSHGQGIGAFF
once	TRBJ1-5	.	TRBV3-1/TRBV3-2	TGTGCCAGCAGCCAAGAGGGTGTGCAGGGCAATCAGCCCCAGCATTTT	CASSQEGVQGNQPQHF
.	TRBJ1-2	TRBD1	TRBV19	TGTGCCAGTAGTACCTCCGGGACAGGGGAAAAGAATGGCTACACCTTC	CASSTSGTGEKNGYTF
.	TRBJ1-2	TRBD1	TRBV28	TGTGCCAGCAGCCCCGAACAGGGGTACACCTTC	CASSPEQGYTF
.	TRBJ2-7	TRBD1	TRBV2	TGTGCCAGCTGTCAAAGACAGGGCTACGAGCAGTACTTC	CASCQRQGYEQYF